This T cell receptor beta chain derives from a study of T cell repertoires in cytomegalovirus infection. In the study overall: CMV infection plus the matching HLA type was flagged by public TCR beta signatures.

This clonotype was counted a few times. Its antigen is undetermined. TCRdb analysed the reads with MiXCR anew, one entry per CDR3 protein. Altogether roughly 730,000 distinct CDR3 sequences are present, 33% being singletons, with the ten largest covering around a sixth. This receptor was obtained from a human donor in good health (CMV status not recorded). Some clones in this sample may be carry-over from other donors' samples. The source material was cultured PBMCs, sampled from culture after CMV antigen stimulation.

This CDR3 reads CASARAGSSTDTQYF. CDR3 coding DNA: TGTGCCAGCGCGAGGGCGGGGAGTAGCACAGATACGCAGTATTTT. The rearrangement uses TRBV7-2 and TRBJ2-3; D possibly corresponds to TRBD2 (6 bases). In germline, CDR1 is SGHTA, CDR2 FQGNSA. The V gene lost 8 bases and the J gene lost 0 bases, with 15 bases spanning the gap. The CDR3 has 15 residues.